One and the same sample provided the 23 T cell receptor beta chains below, sequenced in a study of T cell repertoires in cytomegalovirus infection (dated by TCRdb to between 2018 and 2021). Reads for this sample came from an Illumina HiSeq 1500. TCRdb cleaned the public reads at Q25 with fastp, built clones with MiXCR and kept in-frame beta chains. Each CDR3 protein gets just one entry, which takes the most common genes and DNA from the rows behind it. The sample records roughly 310,000 distinct CDR3 sequences, 15% to 20% of which are singletons. Of the sample, about 12% falls within the top ten clones. Source material: PBMCs. These receptors originate from a human donor in good health (CMV status not recorded). Some clones in this sample may be carry-over from other donors' samples.

V and J are TRBV27 and TRBJ2-5; TRBD2 matches 11 bases. Germline loops: CDR1 MNHEY, CDR2 SMNVEV (reference sequence). J gave up 2 bases and V 3 bases, and 2 bases lay outside the gene matches. This CDR3 spans 15 amino acids. The CDR3 DNA sequence: TGTGCCAGCAGTTTTTGGACTAGCGGGCAAGAGACCCAGTACTTC. Protein sequence: CASSFWTSGQETQYF.

The V and J genes are TRBV20-1 and TRBJ2-7; 8 positions match TRBD1. The CDR3 spans 14 residues. The junction had 8 bases not matched to a gene; V was cut back by 5 bases and J by 2 bases. Germline-derived CDR1 and CDR2 are DFQATT and SNEGSKA (reference sequence). The CDR3 spells CSAAGQALAYEQYF. Written as DNA, the CDR3 is TGCAGTGCTGCGGGACAGGCGCTGGCCTACGAGCAGTACTTC.

V gene TRBV20-1 combines with J gene TRBJ2-7; 7 bases map to TRBD2. Germline assignment: CDR1 DFQATT and CDR2 SNEGSKA (reference sequence). The CDR3 contains 15 residues. Trimming cost V 2 bases and J 1 base; bases outside gene matches: 8. CDR3 in amino acids: CSARSAASGSYEQYF. The CDR3 nucleotides are TGCAGTGCTAGATCGGCGGCTAGCGGTTCCTACGAGCAGTACTTC.

The sample holds many counts of this clonotype. CDR3: CASTGQGAFGNTIYF. CDR3 coding DNA: TGTGCCAGCACCGGACAGGGGGCGTTCGGAAACACCATATATTTT. The chain combines TRBV12-3 or TRBV12-4 with TRBJ1-3; 11 bases line up with TRBD1. This CDR3 comprises 15 residues. Germline trimming cut 7 bases from V and 4 bases from J; bases unmatched to any gene: 6.

This clonotype was counted only a few times. The CDR3 sequence: CASSEITLMGEAFF. CDR3 nucleotide sequence: TGTGCCAGCAGTGAAATCACACTCATGGGTGAAGCTTTCTTT. V and J are TRBV6-1 and TRBJ1-1; D is unresolved. This CDR3 has 14 residues. Trimming pared 2 bases from V and 7 bases from J, leaving 14 bases between. CDR1 is MNHNS, CDR2 SASEGT, per germline.

This clonotype came up many times. The V call is TRBV7-2, the J call TRBJ2-5; D unclear. V was trimmed by 0 bases and J by 3 bases, leaving 14 bases between them. The CDR3 is 16 residues long. The germline V gene encodes CDR1 SGHTA and CDR2 FQGNSA. This CDR3 is CASSLALGLTKETQYF. As DNA, the CDR3 is TGTGCCAGCAGCTTAGCTCTGGGGTTGACAAAAGAGACCCAGTACTTC. Based on the CDR3 plus reference TRBV7-2 and TRBJ2-5, the full variable domain is GAGVSQSPSNKVTEKGKDVELRCDPISGHTALYWYRQSLGQGLEFLIYFQGNSAPDKSGLPSDRFSAERTGGSVSTLTIQRTQQEDSAVYLCASSLALGLTKETQYFGPGTRLLVL.

This clonotype was counted ten times or more. This chain links TRBV18 with TRBJ2-7, with a possible D match to TRBD2 (6 bases). CDR3 size: 15 residues. In germline, CDR1 is KGHSH, CDR2 LQKENI. Trimming left V 5 bases short and J 1 base short, with 15 bases between. The chain's CDR3 is CASSNTTGGSYEQYF. CDR3 sequence (DNA): TGTGCCAGCTCAAACACCACTGGAGGGTCCTACGAGCAGTACTTC.

A few counts support this clonotype. This rearrangement joins TRBV10-3 to TRBJ2-3, with 8 bases fitting TRBD2. This CDR3 has 15 amino acids. Per germline, CDR1 ENHRY and CDR2 SYGVKD. Unmatched junction bases numbered 7, after V lost 6 bases and J lost 2 bases. The DNA of the CDR3 is TGTGCCATCAGGAGCGGGGGCCGAATCACAGATACGCAGTATTTT. Translating it yields CAIRSGGRITDTQYF.

In its sample, this clonotype was seen a few times. This chain joins TRBV6-5 and TRBJ1-5; D gene ambiguous. The germline gives CDR1 MNHEY, CDR2 SVGAGI. Trimming stripped 0 bases from V and 9 bases from J, with 12 bases between. The CDR3 extends over 14 amino acids. CDR3 residues: CASSYSAGSRPQHF. In DNA form, the CDR3 reads TGTGCCAGCAGTTACTCGGCCGGCAGTCGGCCCCAGCATTTT.

The table lists this clonotype with a count of one. V usage is TRBV5-6 and J usage is TRBJ2-1, with a weak D call TRBD1 (6 bases). V shed 0 bases and J shed 1 base, with 11 bases lying between them. The CDR3 totals 16 residues. Germline assignment: CDR1 SGHDT and CDR2 YYEEEE. The CDR3 bases are TGTGCCAGCAGCTTGGGATCAGGGGTATCCTACAATGAGCAGTTCTTC. This translates into CASSLGSGVSYNEQFF.

This clonotype was seen repeatedly, ten times or more. The chain uses TRBV28 and TRBJ1-6; D not certain. CDR1 and CDR2 from the germline V gene are MDHEN and SYDVKM. This CDR3 has 17 amino acids. The V end lost 3 bases, the J end lost 0 bases, and 12 bases lay between the germline ends. DNA for the CDR3: TGTGCCAGCAGTTTTATCGGCCAGAGCTCCTATAATTCACCCCTCCACTTT. Translation gives CASSFIGQSSYNSPLHF.

This clonotype was found a few times. This sequence joins TRBV10-3 and TRBJ1-5, with 7 bases that match TRBD1. The length of the CDR3 is 14 residues. The germline V gene encodes CDR1 ENHRY and CDR2 SYGVKD. V trimming: 10 bases; J trimming: 7 bases; junction bases outside the gene matches: 13. For the CDR3, the DNA is TGTGCCACCGCCCCCGGAGACAGGGACCAGCCCCAGCATTTT. This sequence encodes CATAPGDRDQPQHF.

This clonotype came up a few times. The rearrangement joins TRBV4-1 to TRBJ1-6; no reliable D call. Germline CDR1 is MGHRA and CDR2 is YSYEKL. V lost 0 bases and J lost 13, with 7 bases in between. The CDR3 covers 12 residues. CDR3 amino acids: CASSQDWSPLHF. Here the CDR3 DNA reads TGCGCCAGCAGCCAAGATTGGTCGCCCCTCCACTTT.

The chain recombines TRBV2 with TRBJ2-6, with 7 nucleotides matching TRBD1. The CDR3 extends over 13 amino acids. The V gene end was trimmed by 4 bases and the J gene end by 12 bases; junction bases not matched to a gene: 6. Germline loops: CDR1 SNHLY, CDR2 FYNNEI. In DNA form, the CDR3 reads TGTGCCAGCAGTGTTCGGGACAGTAGCGTCCTGACTTTC. Translated, it gives CASSVRDSSVLTF.

The J gene is TRBJ1-5, the V gene TRBV28; weak D call: TRBD1 (5 bases). Trimming took 5 bases from V and 3 from J, leaving 11 bases between them. Germline CDR1 reads MDHEN; CDR2 reads SYDVKM. The CDR3 loop spans 14 amino acids. This CDR3 reads CASSIPGLNQPQHF. In nucleotides, the CDR3 is TGTGCCAGCAGTATTCCGGGACTCAATCAGCCCCAGCATTTT.

This clonotype has a handful of counts. The chain employs TRBV28 and TRBJ2-7; 9 nucleotides align to TRBD1. V gave up 6 bases and J gave up 12 bases; unmatched junction bases: 15. The CDR3 is 14 residues long. From germline, CDR1 is MDHEN and CDR2 SYDVKM. This chain's CDR3 is CASRPGQGRSSMYF. Here the CDR3 DNA reads TGTGCCAGCAGACCGGGACAGGGACGATCGAGCATGTACTTC.

This sequence joins TRBV2 and TRBJ2-7; D not resolved. Germline V CDR1 and CDR2: SNHLY, FYNNEI. The CDR3 length is 11 residues. The ends were cut back, 4 bases at V and 4 bases at J, with 5 bases in the middle. The CDR3 loop reads CASSVFYEQYF. In DNA, the CDR3 is TGTGCCAGCAGTGTATTTTACGAGCAGTACTTC.

V gene TRBV7-4 combines with J gene TRBJ1-6; 7 bases are shared with TRBD1. Germline V CDR1 and CDR2: SGHVT, SQSDAQ. The CDR3 loop spans 14 amino acids. Losses at the gene ends were 10 bases for V and 5 bases for J; bases not matched to a gene: 8. The CDR3: CATDTGQNNSPLHF. The CDR3 coding sequence is TGTGCCACCGATACGGGACAGAATAATTCACCCCTCCACTTT.

This clonotype was found a few times. The chain has TRBV25-1 and TRBJ1-6, with TRBD1 matching over 8 bases. This CDR3 is 12 amino acids long. Germline CDR1 MGHDK, CDR2 SYGVNS. V shed 8 bases, J shed 8 bases, and the junction held 2 bases outside the gene matches. CDR3 in amino acids: CASRTGYSPLHF. The CDR3 DNA reads TGTGCCAGCCGGACAGGGTATTCACCCCTCCACTTT.

This clonotype was seen many times. The CDR3 sequence is CASSPGRSSYEQYF. The CDR3 DNA follows: TGTGCCAGCAGCCCGGGACGGAGCTCCTACGAGCAGTACTTC. This sequence joins TRBV12-3 or TRBV12-4 and TRBJ2-7; D possibly uses TRBD1 or TRBD2 (5 bases each). The CDR3 has 14 residues. Trimming shortened V by 6 bases and J by 0 bases, and 12 bases separated the two germline ends.

This clonotype was found many times. This sequence joins TRBV7-6 and TRBJ2-1; tentatively, D is TRBD2 (6 bases). Germline CDR1 and CDR2: SGHVS and FNYEAQ. The length of the CDR3 is 15 residues. V was trimmed by 3 bases and J by 0 bases, leaving 9 bases between them. CDR3: CASSLGLTSYNEQFF. As DNA, the CDR3 is TGTGCCAGCAGCTTGGGACTTACCTCCTACAATGAGCAGTTCTTC.

This chain joins TRBV4-1 and TRBJ2-7; D might be TRBD1 (5 bases). V dropped 3 bases and J dropped 5 bases, with 11 bases sitting between them. CDR1 and CDR2 from the germline V gene are MGHRA and YSYEKL. CDR3 length: 13 amino acids. The CDR3 here is CASSQYQGNEQYF. The CDR3 nucleotides are TGCGCCAGCAGCCAGTACCAGGGTAACGAGCAGTACTTC.

Concerning this clonotype: A much bigger clone sits one base away, suggesting this may be a read error. The rearrangement links TRBV20-1 to TRBJ1-5, with D hard to call. The CDR3 loop spans 16 amino acids. Germline-derived CDR1 and CDR2 are DFQATT and SNEGSKA (reference sequence). V dropped 3 bases and J dropped 0 bases, with 15 bases sitting between them. The CDR3 loop reads CSAREAASYSNQPQHF. The CDR3 region has the DNA TGCAGTGCTAGGGAAGCAGCTTCATATAGCAATCAGCCCCAGCATTTT.